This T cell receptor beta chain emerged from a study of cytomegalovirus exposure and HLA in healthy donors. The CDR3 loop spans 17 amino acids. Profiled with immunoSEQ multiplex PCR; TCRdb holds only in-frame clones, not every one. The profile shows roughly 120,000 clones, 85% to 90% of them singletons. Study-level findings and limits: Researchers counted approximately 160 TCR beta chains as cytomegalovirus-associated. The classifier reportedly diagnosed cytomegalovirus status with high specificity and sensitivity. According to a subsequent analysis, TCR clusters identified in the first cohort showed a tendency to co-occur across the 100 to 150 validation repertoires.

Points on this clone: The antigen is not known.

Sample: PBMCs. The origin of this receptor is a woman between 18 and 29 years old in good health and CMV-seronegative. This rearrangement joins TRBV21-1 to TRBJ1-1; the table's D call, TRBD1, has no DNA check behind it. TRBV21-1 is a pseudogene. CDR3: CASSKVWAAPRGTEAFF. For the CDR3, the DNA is TGTGCCAGCAGCAAAGTGTGGGCAGCTCCTAGGGGTACTGAAGCTTTCTTT.